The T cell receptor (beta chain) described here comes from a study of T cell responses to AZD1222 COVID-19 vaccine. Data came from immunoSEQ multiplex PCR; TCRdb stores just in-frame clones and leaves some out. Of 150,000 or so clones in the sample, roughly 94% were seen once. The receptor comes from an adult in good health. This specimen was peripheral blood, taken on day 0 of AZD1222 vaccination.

CDR3 amino acids: CASSLSGGARYNSPLHF. The CDR3 bases are TGTGCCAGCAGCTTATCGGGGGGGGCCCGCTATAATTCACCCCTCCACTTT. The rearrangement joins TRBV11-2 to TRBJ1-6; D possibly corresponds to TRBD1 (6 bases). The CDR3 contains 17 residues. Looked up from germline, CDR1 is SGHAT and CDR2 is FQNNGV. Deletions cut 2 bases from V and 3 bases from J, with 14 bases between.